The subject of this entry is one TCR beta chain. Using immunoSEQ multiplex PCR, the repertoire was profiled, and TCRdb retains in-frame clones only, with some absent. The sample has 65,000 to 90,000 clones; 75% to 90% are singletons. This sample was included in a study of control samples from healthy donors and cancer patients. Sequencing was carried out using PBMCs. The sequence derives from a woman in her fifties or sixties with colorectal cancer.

This CDR3 is CASSYVPGQSYSNQPQHF. CDR3 DNA sequence: TGTGCCAGCAGTTACGTCCCGGGACAGAGCTATAGCAATCAGCCCCAGCATTTT. The chain carries TRBV6-2 or TRBV6-3 and TRBJ1-5; 7 bases fit TRBD1. The junction had 10 bases not matched to a gene; V was cut back by 2 bases and J by 0 bases. The CDR3 covers 18 residues. Germline CDR1 reads MNHEY; CDR2 reads SVGEGT.